A single sample is the source of the 2 T cell receptor beta chains below, sequenced in a study of technical replicates of blood from a handful of donors (TCRdb year 2017). The library relied on the immunoSEQ multiplex PCR assay. TCRdb carries this immuneACCESS record with in-frame sequences only. Its versions omit some clonotypes, under half of them owing to an unresolved V gene in the studies checked, with the rest unexplained. In all, the sample holds roughly 79,000 clones, and about 94% of those were seen once. 0.36% of the sample rests with the top ten. Sequenced sample: T cells isolated from PBMCs. The receptors were gathered from a human donor in good health.

J is TRBJ2-1 and V is TRBV7-2; TRBD2 is a possible D gene (6 bases). Germline CDR1 and CDR2: SGHTA and FQGNSA. The CDR3 runs 18 residues. Trimming left V 5 bases short and J 4 bases short, with 24 bases between. Written as DNA, the CDR3 is TGTGCCAGCAGCGAAAAGGATTCGGGGGAGTTATATTACAATGAGCAGTTCTTC. It codes for CASSEKDSGELYYNEQFF.

The chain employs TRBV5-6 and TRBJ1-2; 8 nucleotides line up with TRBD1. This CDR3 comprises 14 residues. CDR1 and CDR2 from the germline V gene are SGHDT and YYEEEE. V trimming: 2 bases; J trimming: 4 bases; junction bases outside the gene matches: 4. The CDR3 nucleotides are TGTGCCAGCAGCTTCGGGACAGGCCCCTATGGCTACACCTTC. Its translation: CASSFGTGPYGYTF.